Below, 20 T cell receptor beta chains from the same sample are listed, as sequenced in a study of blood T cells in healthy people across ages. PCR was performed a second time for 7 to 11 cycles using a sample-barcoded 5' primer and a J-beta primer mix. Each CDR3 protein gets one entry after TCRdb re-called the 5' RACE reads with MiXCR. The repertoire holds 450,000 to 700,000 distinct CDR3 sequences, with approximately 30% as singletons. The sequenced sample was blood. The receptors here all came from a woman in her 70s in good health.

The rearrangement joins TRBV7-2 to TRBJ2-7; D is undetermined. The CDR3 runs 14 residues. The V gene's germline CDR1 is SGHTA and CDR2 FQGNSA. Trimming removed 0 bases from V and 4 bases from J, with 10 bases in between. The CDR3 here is CASSLAGSRYEQYF. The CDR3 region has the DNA TGTGCCAGCAGCTTAGCCGGGTCTAGATACGAGCAGTACTTC.

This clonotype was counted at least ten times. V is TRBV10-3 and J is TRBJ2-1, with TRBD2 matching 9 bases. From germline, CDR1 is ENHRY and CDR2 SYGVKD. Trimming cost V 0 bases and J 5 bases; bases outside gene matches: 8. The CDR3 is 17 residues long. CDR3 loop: CAISESLMGLAHNEQFF. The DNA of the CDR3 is TGTGCCATCAGTGAGTCTTTAATGGGACTAGCTCACAATGAGCAGTTCTTC.

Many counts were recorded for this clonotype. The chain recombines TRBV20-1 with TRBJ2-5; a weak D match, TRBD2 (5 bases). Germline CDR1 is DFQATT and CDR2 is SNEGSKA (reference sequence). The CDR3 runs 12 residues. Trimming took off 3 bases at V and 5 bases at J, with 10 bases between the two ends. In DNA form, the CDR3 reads TGCAGTGCTAGCTTCGGGGTGGAGACCCAGTACTTC. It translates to CSASFGVETQYF.

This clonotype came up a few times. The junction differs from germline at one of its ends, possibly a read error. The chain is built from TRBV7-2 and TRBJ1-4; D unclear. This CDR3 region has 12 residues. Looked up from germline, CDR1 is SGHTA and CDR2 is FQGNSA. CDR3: CACSVANEKLFF. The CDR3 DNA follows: TGTGCCTGCAGCGTTGCTAATGAAAAACTGTTTTTT. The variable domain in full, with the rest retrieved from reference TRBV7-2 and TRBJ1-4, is GAGVSQSPSNKVTEKGKDVELRCDPISGHTALYWYRQSLGQGLEFLIYFQGNSAPDKSGLPSDRFSAERTGGSVSTLTIQRTQQEDSAVYLCACSVANEKLFFGSGTQLSVL.

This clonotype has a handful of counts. Here the CDR3 reads CASSPAGRAVLGYTF. Written as DNA, the CDR3 is TGTGCCAGCAGTCCCGCGGGACGGGCAGTTCTGGGCTACACCTTC. This chain uses TRBV25-1 with TRBJ1-2; perhaps TRBD1 as D (5 bases). Germline CDR1 MGHDK, CDR2 SYGVNS. CDR3 length equals 15 residues. Trimming stripped 5 bases from V and 8 bases from J, with 21 bases between.

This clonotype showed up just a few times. DNA of the CDR3: TGTGCCAGCAGCTTTTTGTGGGACAGAGACTACGAGCAGTACTTC. Protein sequence: CASSFLWDRDYEQYF. The chain uses TRBV7-2 and TRBJ2-7; TRBD1 matches at 7 bases. J lost 3 bases, V lost 3 bases, and 8 bases had no gene match. This CDR3 has 15 amino acids. The V gene's germline CDR1 is SGHTA and CDR2 FQGNSA.

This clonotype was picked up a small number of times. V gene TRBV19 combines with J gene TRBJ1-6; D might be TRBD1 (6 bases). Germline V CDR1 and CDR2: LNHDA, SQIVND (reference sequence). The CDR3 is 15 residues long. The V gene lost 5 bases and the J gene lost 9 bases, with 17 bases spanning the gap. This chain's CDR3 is CASSEGRGPVSPLHF. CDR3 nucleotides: TGTGCCAGTAGTGAAGGCAGGGGCCCGGTTTCACCCCTCCACTTT.

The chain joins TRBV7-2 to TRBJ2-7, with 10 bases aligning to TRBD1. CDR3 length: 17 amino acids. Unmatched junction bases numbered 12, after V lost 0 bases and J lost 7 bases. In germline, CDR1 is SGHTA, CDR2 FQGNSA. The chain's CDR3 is CASSLADPGTGVREQYF. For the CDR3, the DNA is TGTGCCAGCAGCTTAGCGGATCCAGGGACAGGGGTGAGGGAGCAGTACTTC.

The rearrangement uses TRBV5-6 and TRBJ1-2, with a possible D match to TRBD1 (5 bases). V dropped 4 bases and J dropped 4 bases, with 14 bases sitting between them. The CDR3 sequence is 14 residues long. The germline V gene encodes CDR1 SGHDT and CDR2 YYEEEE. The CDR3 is CASSGGLPGYGYTF. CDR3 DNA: TGTGCCAGCAGCGGGGGGTTGCCCGGCTATGGCTACACCTTC.

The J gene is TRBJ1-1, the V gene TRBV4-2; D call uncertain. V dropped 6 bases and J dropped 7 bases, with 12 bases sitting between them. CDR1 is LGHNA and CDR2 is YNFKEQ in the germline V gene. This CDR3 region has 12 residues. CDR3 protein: CASSEQLNEAFF. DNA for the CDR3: TGTGCCAGCAGTGAACAACTTAATGAAGCTTTCTTT.

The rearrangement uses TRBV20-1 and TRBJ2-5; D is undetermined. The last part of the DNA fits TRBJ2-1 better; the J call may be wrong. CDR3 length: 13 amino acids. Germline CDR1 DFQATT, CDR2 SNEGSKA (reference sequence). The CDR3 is CSATKTVYNEQFF. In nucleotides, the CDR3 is TGCAGTGCTACGAAGACTGTCTACAATGAGCAGTTCTTC.

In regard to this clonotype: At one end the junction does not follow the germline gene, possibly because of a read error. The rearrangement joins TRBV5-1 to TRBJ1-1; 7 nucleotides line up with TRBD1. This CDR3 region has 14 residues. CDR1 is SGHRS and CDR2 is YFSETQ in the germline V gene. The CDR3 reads CASSPATGSTEASF. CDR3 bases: TGCGCCAGCAGCCCGGCGACAGGGTCCACTGAAGCTTCCTTT.

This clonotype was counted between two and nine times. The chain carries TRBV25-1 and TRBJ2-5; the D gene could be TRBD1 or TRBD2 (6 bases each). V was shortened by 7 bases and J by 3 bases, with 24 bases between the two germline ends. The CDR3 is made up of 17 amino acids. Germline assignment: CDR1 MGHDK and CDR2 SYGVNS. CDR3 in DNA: TGTGCCAGCAATGGGTGGACTAATAGTGGGGGCGAAGAGACCCAGTACTTC. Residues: CASNGWTNSGGEETQYF.

The CDR3 here is CAFLDRGKETQYF. The CDR3 nucleotides read TGTGCCTTTCTTGACAGGGGTAAAGAGACCCAGTACTTC. V is TRBV30 and J is TRBJ2-5, with 8 positions matching TRBD1. CDR3 length equals 13 residues. J was trimmed by 3 bases and V by 7 bases; bases with no gene match: 7. The germline V gene encodes CDR1 GTSNPN and CDR2 SVGIG (reference sequence).

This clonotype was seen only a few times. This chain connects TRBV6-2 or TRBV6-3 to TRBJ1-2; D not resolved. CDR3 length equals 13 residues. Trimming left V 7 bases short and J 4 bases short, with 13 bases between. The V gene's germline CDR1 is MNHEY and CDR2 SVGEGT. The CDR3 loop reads CASTLRLSYGYTF. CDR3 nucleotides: TGTGCCAGCACCCTAAGACTCTCCTATGGCTACACCTTC.

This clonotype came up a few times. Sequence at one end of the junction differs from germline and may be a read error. The CDR3: CAISESGDYGHTF. For the CDR3, the DNA is TGTGCCATCAGTGAGTCTGGTGACTATGGCCACACCTTC. The chain couples TRBV10-3 to TRBJ1-2; D is undetermined. This CDR3 has 13 residues. The germline gives CDR1 ENHRY, CDR2 SYGVKD.

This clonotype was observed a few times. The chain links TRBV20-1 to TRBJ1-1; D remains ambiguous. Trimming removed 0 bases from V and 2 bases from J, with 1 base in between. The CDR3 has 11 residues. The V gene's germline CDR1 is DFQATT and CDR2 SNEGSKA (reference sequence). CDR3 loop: CSARDNTEAFF. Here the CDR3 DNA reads TGCAGTGCTAGAGACAACACTGAAGCTTTCTTT.

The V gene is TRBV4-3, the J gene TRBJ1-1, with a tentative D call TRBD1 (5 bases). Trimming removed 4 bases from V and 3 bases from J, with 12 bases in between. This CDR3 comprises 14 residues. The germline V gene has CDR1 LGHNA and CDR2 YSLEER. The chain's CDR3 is CASSPRVGDTEAFF. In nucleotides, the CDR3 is TGCGCCAGCAGCCCCCGGGTGGGGGACACTGAAGCTTTCTTT.

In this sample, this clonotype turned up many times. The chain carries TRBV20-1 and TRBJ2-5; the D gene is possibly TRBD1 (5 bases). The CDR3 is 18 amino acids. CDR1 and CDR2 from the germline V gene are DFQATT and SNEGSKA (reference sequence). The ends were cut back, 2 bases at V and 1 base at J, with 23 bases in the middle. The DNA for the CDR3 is TGCAGTGCTAGAAAAATGCAGGGCAGCAATATCTTCCAAGAGACCCAGTACTTC. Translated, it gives CSARKMQGSNIFQETQYF.

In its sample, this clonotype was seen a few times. The CDR3, as DNA: TGCGCCAGCAGCGTCCGGGACAGGGGGCTTCAGGAAGCTTTCTTT. Protein product: CASSVRDRGLQEAFF. The V call is TRBV4-3, the J call TRBJ1-1; the match to TRBD1 covers 12 bases. The CDR3 is 15 amino acids. The V segment lost 5 bases and the J segment 8 bases; nucleotides outside the gene matches: 9. Germline-derived CDR1 and CDR2 are LGHNA and YSLEER.